The rows below give T cell receptor beta chains drawn from one sample of a study of T-cell memory formation after mild COVID-19. TCRdb processed the 5' RACE reads anew with MiXCR; each CDR3 protein has one entry. The profile shows around 340,000 distinct CDR3 sequences, approximately 14% of them singletons. What was sequenced was PBMCs or a T cell subset sorted from them (not recorded which). These receptors were obtained from a man aged 18-30 years who had mild COVID-19 (a few samples of this study predate the infection). Cell type and time point are not known. Each CDR3 is given with its conserved first and last residue.

CDR3aa,j_gene,v_gene
CASSQDHGNLNQPQHF,TRBJ1-5,TRBV4-1
CASSPGTLINEQFF,TRBJ2-1,TRBV12-3/TRBV12-4
CASSHWGQDTEAFF,TRBJ1-1,TRBV4-1
CASSLSVVNTEAFF,TRBJ1-1,TRBV7-2
CATSHGTHFDTQYF,TRBJ2-3,TRBV24-1
CASSRIGGYYGYTF,TRBJ1-2,TRBV4-3
CAIGGQGDTTQYF,TRBJ2-3,TRBV10-3
CASSLEPTGTGELFF,TRBJ2-2,TRBV5-1
CSAHDSLHEQFF,TRBJ2-1,TRBV20-1
CASSPGQFNEQFF,TRBJ2-1,TRBV6-6
CAGKQAYEQYF,TRBJ2-7,TRBV2
CASSPGHGGGTQYF,TRBJ2-3,TRBV7-6
CASWRTRADTQYF,TRBJ2-3,TRBV6-5
CASSLIRGAQNEQFF,TRBJ2-1,TRBV7-2
CASSYLGRDYGYTF,TRBJ1-2,TRBV6-2/TRBV6-3
CASRDQTGAFNTEAFF,TRBJ1-1,TRBV7-9
CASSLRFGYNEQFF,TRBJ2-1,TRBV7-3
CASSLSGGNLYNEQFF,TRBJ2-1,TRBV7-2
CASSFPSGGEQFF,TRBJ2-1,TRBV7-2
CSAARSGGDTQYF,TRBJ2-3,TRBV20-1
CASSPRGGGRQNSYEQYF,TRBJ2-7,TRBV7-2
CASSSTSGTGQGYTF,TRBJ1-2,TRBV6-5
CASSYPGKYQETQYF,TRBJ2-5,TRBV12-3/TRBV12-4
CASSLAWGTPAGNTIYF,TRBJ1-3,TRBV7-9
CSARGTGGDTEAFF,TRBJ1-1,TRBV20-1
CASSTESYNEQFF,TRBJ2-1,TRBV5-1
CASSNLAGAKNIQYF,TRBJ2-4,TRBV21-1
CASRQGAGEKLFF,TRBJ1-4,TRBV6-6
CASSSDSGGELFF,TRBJ2-2,TRBV7-2
CASSQVNSRTDTQYF,TRBJ2-3,TRBV3-1
CASKDTGTGGTDTQYF,TRBJ2-3,TRBV6-1
CAIGYSTDTQYF,TRBJ2-3,TRBV6-5
CASSLSGVGLSNTEAFF,TRBJ1-1,TRBV7-2
CASSLDRGNHNEQFF,TRBJ2-1,TRBV12-3/TRBV12-4
CASSRDRGAGANVLTF,TRBJ2-6,TRBV4-3
CASSAGTGFYEQYF,TRBJ2-7,TRBV7-6
CASRRGFNTEAFF,TRBJ1-1,TRBV6-5
CSAVTAGVYNEQFF,TRBJ2-1,TRBV20-1
CASSQDASLRGGTDTQYF,TRBJ2-3,TRBV4-2
CASSPNVAANGADTQYF,TRBJ2-3,TRBV18
CAWSVLAGSYEQYF,TRBJ2-7,TRBV30
CASSSSRDRGADTQYF,TRBJ2-3,TRBV12-3/TRBV12-4
CASSFRDSYNEQFF,TRBJ2-1,TRBV5-1
CASSDKGSGTGELFF,TRBJ2-2,TRBV6-4
CASRPYGGANPDTQYF,TRBJ2-3,TRBV5-6
CSARDAGQGLEQYF,TRBJ2-7,TRBV20-1
CASTSLGPLSGNTIYF,TRBJ1-3,TRBV28
CASSLWVGGNQPQHF,TRBJ1-5,TRBV5-5
CASSLGTEGKLFF,TRBJ1-4,TRBV5-1
CASSLPPGTTYNEQFF,TRBJ2-1,TRBV4-1